This passage covers 22 T cell receptor beta chains from one sample sequenced in a study of blood T cells in healthy people across ages. The authors ran a second PCR of about 6 to 11 cycles using a sample-barcoded 5' primer and a J-beta primer mix. MiXCR, applied by TCRdb to the 5' RACE reads, yields one record per CDR3 protein. This table has fewer than 1,200,000 distinct CDR3 sequences, 20% to 25% appearing once. This sample also appeared in a second study, on T cells of mothers and their children.

Specimen: blood. The receptors were gathered from a girl aged 2-9 years in good health.

The chain couples TRBV6-6 to TRBJ2-1; 8 bases are a match to TRBD1. The CDR3 consists of 15 residues. Trimming removed 5 bases from V and 7 bases from J; junction bases left unmatched: 10. CDR1 is MNHNY, CDR2 SVGAGI, per germline (reference sequence). CDR3 protein: CASSVDRAAVNEQFF. DNA of the CDR3: TGTGCCAGCAGTGTGGACAGGGCGGCGGTAAATGAGCAGTTCTTC.

The chain combines TRBV7-2 with TRBJ1-4, with D perhaps matching TRBD1 (6 bases). V was cut by 3 bases and J by 8 bases, with 19 bases left in between. Germline values: CDR1 SGHTA, CDR2 FQGNSA. This CDR3 is 16 amino acids long. The CDR3 spells CASSFGTSPFVEKLFF. The CDR3 coding sequence is TGTGCCAGCAGCTTCGGGACATCCCCATTCGTCGAAAAACTGTTTTTT. Full variable domain (outside the CDR3, taken from reference TRBV7-2 and TRBJ1-4): GAGVSQSPSNKVTEKGKDVELRCDPISGHTALYWYRQSLGQGLEFLIYFQGNSAPDKSGLPSDRFSAERTGGSVSTLTIQRTQQEDSAVYLCASSFGTSPFVEKLFFGSGTQLSVL.

A word on this clonotype: Because it lacks the conserved phenylalanine or tryptophan at the end, this CDR3 is likely a read error. J is TRBJ2-4 and V is TRBV5-5; D is undetermined. V was trimmed by 0 bases and J by 0 bases, leaving 10 bases between them. There are 16 residues in the CDR3. The germline gives CDR1 SGHKS, CDR2 YYEKEE (reference sequence). CDR3 sequence: CASSLASGIAKNIQYS. As DNA, the CDR3 is TGTGCCAGCAGCTTGGCTTCTGGGATAGCCAAAAACATTCAGTACTCC.

This clonotype occurred a few times. The chain combines TRBV20-1 with TRBJ2-3; 8 bases line up with TRBD2. The CDR3 has 13 residues. Unmatched junction bases numbered 8, after V lost 5 bases and J lost 7 bases. Germline loops: CDR1 DFQATT, CDR2 SNEGSKA (reference sequence). In DNA, the CDR3 is TGCAGTGCTGCGGGGGGCGGGTTTTATACGCAGTATTTT. Encoded protein: CSAAGGGFYTQYF.

This rearrangement joins TRBV29-1 to TRBJ1-1, with a weak D call TRBD1 (5 bases). Germline V gene sequence: CDR1 SQVTM, CDR2 ANQGSEA. CDR3 length: 10 amino acids. Trimming removed 6 bases from V and 7 bases from J, with 9 bases in between. CDR3 region: CSVQVIEAFF. In DNA, the CDR3 is TGCAGCGTACAGGTAATTGAAGCTTTCTTT.

V and J are TRBV2 and TRBJ2-1; D is unclear. Germline V gives CDR1 SNHLY, CDR2 FYNNEI. The CDR3 is made up of 14 amino acids. V dropped 6 bases and J dropped 2 bases, with 11 bases sitting between them. The CDR3: CASRATLTYNEQFF. DNA of the CDR3: TGTGCCAGCAGGGCTACTCTTACCTACAATGAGCAGTTCTTC. The variable domain in full, with the rest retrieved from reference TRBV2 and TRBJ2-1, is EPEVTQTPSHQVTQMGQEVILRCVPISNHLYFYWYRQILGQKVEFLVSFYNNEISEKSEIFDDQFSVERPDGSNFTLKIRSTKLEDSAMYFCASRATLTYNEQFFGPGTRLTVL.

V usage is TRBV12-3 or TRBV12-4 and J usage is TRBJ2-1, with a possible D match to TRBD2 (6 bases). The CDR3 totals 14 residues. The V end lost 5 bases, the J end lost 5 bases, and 13 bases lay between the germline ends. The CDR3 is CASSVGGSDNEQFF. DNA for the CDR3: TGTGCCAGCAGTGTGGGGGGTTCAGACAATGAGCAGTTCTTC.

The chain recombines TRBV6-1 with TRBJ2-7, with TRBD2 matching over 9 bases. CDR1 MNHNS and CDR2 SASEGT come from the germline V gene. V lost 4 bases and J lost 0; bases outside the gene matches: 4. The CDR3 consists of 15 residues. CDR3 protein: CASSVSSGGSYEQYF. The CDR3 DNA reads TGTGCCAGCAGTGTTAGTAGCGGGGGCTCCTACGAGCAGTACTTC.

This clonotype turned up a few times. The rearrangement links TRBV29-1 to TRBJ1-2, with a possible D match to TRBD1 (6 bases). The CDR3 has 12 amino acids. In germline, CDR1 is SQVTM, CDR2 ANQGSEA. V was pared by 7 bases and J by 4 bases, with 13 bases between. CDR3 sequence (DNA): TGCAGCGCCGTAAAAGGGGGCTATGGCTACACCTTC. This codes for CSAVKGGYGYTF.

This clonotype came up a few times. The CDR3 nucleotides are TGTGCCAGCAGCCACGGTAGAGAGCAGTACTTC. Protein sequence: CASSHGREQYF. This chain links TRBV4-2 with TRBJ2-5; D is uncertain. Between the trimmed V and J ends, which lost 3 bases and 11 bases, there was a span of 10 bases. This CDR3 is 11 amino acids long. Germline CDR1 LGHNA, CDR2 YNFKEQ.

This clonotype was found a few times. This chain links TRBV4-1 with TRBJ2-1; no clear D gene. The germline V and J ends were trimmed by 0 bases and 4 bases, with 13 bases remaining between them. The germline V gene has CDR1 MGHRA and CDR2 YSYEKL. This CDR3 region has 16 residues. In nucleotides, the CDR3 is TGCGCCAGCAGCCAAGAGTTGTATACACAGTACAATGAGCAGTTCTTC. This encodes CASSQELYTQYNEQFF.

This clonotype was detected only a few times. This chain uses TRBV5-5 with TRBJ2-7; D ambiguous. Per the germline V gene, CDR1 is SGHKS and CDR2 is YYEKEE (reference sequence). V dropped 4 bases and J dropped 2 bases, with 10 bases sitting between them. The CDR3 consists of 13 residues. CDR3 protein: CASSPDLTYEQYF. As DNA, the CDR3 is TGTGCCAGCAGCCCTGACCTGACCTACGAGCAGTACTTC.

The gene calls are TRBV25-1 and TRBJ2-4, with TRBD1 matching 7 bases. This CDR3 spans 12 amino acids. The germline gives CDR1 MGHDK, CDR2 SYGVNS. Unmatched junction bases numbered 7, after V lost 4 bases and J lost 13 bases. In nucleotides, the CDR3 is TGTGCCAGCAGTGGAAGCAGGGGGAACCAGTACTTC. Amino acid sequence: CASSGSRGNQYF.

The sample holds many counts of this clonotype. V and J are TRBV9 and TRBJ2-5; TRBD2 aligns across 10 bases. V trimming: 3 bases; J trimming: 1 base; junction bases outside the gene matches: 0. CDR1 and CDR2 from the germline V gene are SGDLS and YYNGEE. The CDR3 covers 14 residues. The CDR3 DNA is TGTGCCAGCAGCGGGACTAGCGGCCAAGAGACCCAGTACTTC. It yields the protein CASSGTSGQETQYF. Supplemented by reference TRBV9 and TRBJ2-5, the full variable domain reads DSGVTQTPKHLITATGQRVTLRCSPRSGDLSVYWYQQSLDQGLQFLIQYYNGEERAKGNILERFSAQQFPDLHSELNLSSLELGDSALYFCASSGTSGQETQYFGPGTRLLVL.

There are a few counts of this clonotype. The rearrangement joins TRBV6-4 to TRBJ2-7; no reliable D call. This CDR3 has 13 residues. V was clipped by 8 bases and J by 2 bases, with 13 bases between them. Germline V gene lookup returns CDR1 MRHNA and CDR2 SNTAGT. CDR3 amino acids: CASAPGPTYEQYF. The CDR3, as DNA: TGTGCCAGCGCCCCCGGGCCAACCTACGAGCAGTACTTC.

This clonotype was counted only a few times. The chain uses TRBV20-1 and TRBJ2-7, with 11 bases matching TRBD2. CDR1 and CDR2 (germline): DFQATT, SNEGSKA (reference sequence). The CDR3 has 15 amino acids. V shed 6 bases, J shed 2 bases, and the junction held 9 bases outside the gene matches. The CDR3 here is CSALELAGAAYEQYF. The CDR3, as DNA: TGCAGTGCCCTGGAACTAGCGGGGGCCGCCTACGAGCAGTACTTC.

This clonotype came up a few times. The chain carries TRBV7-9 and TRBJ2-5; possibly TRBD1 or TRBD2 for D (5 bases each). Near its end, the DNA agrees better with TRBJ2-1, so the J call may be wrong. The germline V gene encodes CDR1 SEHNR and CDR2 FQNEAQ (reference sequence). This CDR3 has 15 amino acids. DNA for the CDR3: TGTGCCAGCAGCTCCGTCGGGACGGATTACAATGAGCAGTTCTTC. It specifies CASSSVGTDYNEQFF.

CDR3 protein: CASSQDAGSHQPQHF. The DNA of the CDR3 is TGCGCCAGCAGCCAAGATGCAGGGTCCCATCAGCCCCAGCATTTT. The chain joins TRBV4-1 to TRBJ1-5; tentative D call: TRBD1 (5 bases). The CDR3 loop spans 15 amino acids. In germline, CDR1 is MGHRA, CDR2 YSYEKL. V gave up 0 bases and J gave up 5 bases, with 11 bases separating them.

The rearrangement joins TRBV7-3 to TRBJ2-3; possibly TRBD1 for D (6 bases). CDR3 size: 15 residues. V gave up 4 bases and J gave up 2 bases, with 13 bases separating them. The germline V gene encodes CDR1 SGHTA and CDR2 FQGTGA. The CDR3 DNA follows: TGTGCCAGCAGCTATGGACAGTTCTTCACAGATACGCAGTATTTT. Translating it yields CASSYGQFFTDTQYF.

This chain joins TRBV27 and TRBJ1-6, with TRBD1 identical over 10 bases. V shed 6 bases and J 9 bases; nucleotides not matched to a gene: 11. The CDR3 sequence is 16 residues long. Germline V gene data show CDR1 as MNHEY and CDR2 as SMNVEV (reference sequence). The CDR3 loop is CASRPGTGDAFSPLHF. CDR3 coding DNA: TGTGCCAGCAGGCCGGGGACAGGGGACGCCTTTTCACCCCTCCACTTT.

In its sample, this clonotype was seen a few times. V gene TRBV5-6 combines with J gene TRBJ2-3, with D tentatively TRBD2 (5 bases). Trimming removed 4 bases from V and 7 bases from J, with 10 bases in between. CDR3 size: 12 residues. Germline V gives CDR1 SGHDT, CDR2 YYEEEE. In DNA form, the CDR3 reads TGTGCCAGCAGCGGACTCGCGCATACGCAGTATTTT. This sequence encodes CASSGLAHTQYF. Using reference TRBV5-6 and TRBJ2-3 for the parts outside the CDR3, the full variable domain is DAGVTQSPTHLIKTRGQQVTLRCSPKSGHDTVSWYQQALGQGPQFIFQYYEEEERQRGNFPDRFSGHQFPNYSSELNVNALLLGDSALYLCASSGLAHTQYFGPGTRLTVL.

This clonotype turned up a few times. The rearrangement uses TRBV4-1 and TRBJ2-5; 7 bases agree with TRBD2. The tail of the sequence fits TRBJ2-7 better, so the J call may be wrong. The CDR3 loop spans 16 amino acids. The germline V gene encodes CDR1 MGHRA and CDR2 YSYEKL. This CDR3 reads CASSQDLSGGAYEQYF. The CDR3 DNA is TGCGCCAGCAGCCAAGATTTGTCGGGAGGCGCCTACGAGCAGTACTTC.